Sequencing of this T cell receptor (beta chain) was carried out in a study of OX40 agonist ivuxolimab in advanced cancers. On the study more broadly: The drug used for patients, ivuxolimab, was an agonistic anti-OX40 (CD134) antibody.

Study observations and caveats: The work left the antigen specificity of expanded peripheral T cells undetermined.

Between the trimmed V and J ends, which lost 2 bases and 0 bases, there was a span of 12 bases. Looked up from germline, CDR1 is SGDLS and CDR2 is YYNGEE. This CDR3 is 16 amino acids long. To note about this clone: Antigen specificity is unknown.

Data came from immunoSEQ multiplex PCR; TCRdb stores just in-frame clones and leaves some out. The sample records more than 40,000 clones, 88% being singletons. V usage is TRBV9 and J usage is TRBJ1-3; D gene unclear. The sequence was collected from an adult with an advanced solid tumor such as melanoma, head and neck, liver or kidney cancer. Sample: CD4+ or CD8+ T cells sorted from blood, taken in a trial of the OX40 agonist ivuxolimab. CDR3 in amino acids: CASSVDGGNSGNTIYF. As DNA, the CDR3 is TGTGCCAGCAGCGTGGATGGTGGGAACTCTGGAAACACCATATATTTT.